One sample yielded the 10 T cell receptor beta chains listed below, sequenced in a study of technical replicates of blood from several donors. Sequenced by immunoSEQ multiplex PCR; TCRdb stores in-frame clones only, minus some. The profile covers 90,000 to 100,000 clones, with 90% to 97% appearing a single time and 0.36% taken by the ten largest. The sequenced material came from T cells isolated from PBMCs. These receptors originate from a human donor in good health.

This clone was picked up one time. This chain joins TRBV19 and TRBJ2-7, with D perhaps matching TRBD2 (5 bases). The V end lost 4 bases, the J end lost 0 bases, and 13 bases lay between the germline ends. Germline CDR1 is LNHDA and CDR2 is SQIVND (reference sequence). There are 15 residues in the CDR3. The CDR3 region is CASSSRGSSSYEQYF. DNA of the CDR3: TGTGCCAGTAGTAGTCGGGGAAGTTCCTCCTACGAGCAGTACTTC.

The V and J genes are TRBV9 and TRBJ2-3; 10 nucleotides agree with TRBD2. The CDR3 sequence is 19 residues long. V was clipped by 0 bases and J by 3 bases; unmatched bases: 13. CDR1 and CDR2 from the germline V gene are SGDLS and YYNGEE. The CDR3 coding sequence is TGTGCCAGCAGCGTAGTAGGAGGGCTAGCGGGAGATGGAACAGATACGCAGTATTTT. As protein: CASSVVGGLAGDGTDTQYF. The whole variable domain, filled in from reference TRBV9 and TRBJ2-3, reads DSGVTQTPKHLITATGQRVTLRCSPRSGDLSVYWYQQSLDQGLQFLIQYYNGEERAKGNILERFSAQQFPDLHSELNLSSLELGDSALYFCASSVVGGLAGDGTDTQYFGPGTRLTVL.

J is TRBJ1-3 and V is TRBV7-6; D ambiguous. The CDR3 length is 17 residues. The germline gives CDR1 SGHVS, CDR2 FNYEAQ. Trimming took off 2 bases at V and 0 bases at J, with 14 bases between the two ends. The CDR3 sequence is CASSLNGVLLSGNTIYF. As DNA, the CDR3 is TGTGCCAGCAGCTTAAACGGGGTCCTTCTCTCTGGAAACACCATATATTTT.

The chain joins TRBV13 to TRBJ2-7; a possible D gene is TRBD2 (5 bases). Looked up from germline, CDR1 is PRHDT and CDR2 is FYEKMQ (reference sequence). This CDR3 contains 14 residues. V was clipped by 1 base and J by 3 bases, with 10 bases between them. CDR3 sequence: CASSLVAEDYEQYF. The CDR3 DNA reads as TGTGCCAGCAGCTTAGTCGCGGAGGACTACGAGCAGTACTTC.

The V and J genes are TRBV7-6 and TRBJ2-5; no definite D call. The CDR3 is made up of 15 amino acids. Trimming took 2 bases from V and 2 from J, leaving 12 bases between them. Germline V lookup: CDR1 SGHVS, CDR2 FNYEAQ. For the CDR3, the DNA is TGTGCCAGCAGCTTACGGCCAGCACTACAAGAGACCCAGTACTTC. It yields the protein CASSLRPALQETQYF.

The chain couples TRBV7-9 to TRBJ2-7, with 7 bases aligning to TRBD2. Germline-derived CDR1 and CDR2 are SEHNR and FQNEAQ (reference sequence). Trimming took 4 bases from V and 5 from J; bases not matched to a gene: 8. The CDR3 loop spans 14 amino acids. The DNA of the CDR3 is TGTGCCAGCAGCTCCGGGCGGGAGATCAACGAGCAGTACTTC. Translation: CASSSGREINEQYF.

This clone appeared once. The gene calls are TRBV28 and TRBJ1-5, with 8 bases fitting TRBD1. The trim removed 5 bases at V and 6 bases at J, leaving 12 bases unmatched. This CDR3 is 16 amino acids long. Germline CDR1 is MDHEN and CDR2 is SYDVKM. The CDR3 sequence is CASSSGQGRFFQPQHF. Here the CDR3 DNA reads TGTGCCAGCAGTAGTGGACAGGGACGTTTTTTTCAGCCCCAGCATTTT.

The CDR3: CASSSPTRGFWETQYF. The CDR3 DNA sequence: TGTGCCAGCAGCTCACCGACCCGGGGTTTTTGGGAGACCCAGTACTTC. The chain links TRBV9 to TRBJ2-5; possible D gene TRBD2, 5 bases. The CDR3 has 16 residues. The germline gives CDR1 SGDLS, CDR2 YYNGEE. Trimming left V 4 bases short and J 5 bases short, with 21 bases between. Using reference TRBV9 and TRBJ2-5 for the parts outside the CDR3, the full variable domain is DSGVTQTPKHLITATGQRVTLRCSPRSGDLSVYWYQQSLDQGLQFLIQYYNGEERAKGNILERFSAQQFPDLHSELNLSSLELGDSALYFCASSSPTRGFWETQYFGPGTRLLVL.

The V and J genes are TRBV2 and TRBJ1-2, with 9 bases aligning to TRBD1. The germline V gene encodes CDR1 SNHLY and CDR2 FYNNEI. V shed 4 bases and J 4 bases; nucleotides not matched to a gene: 13. The length of the CDR3 is 17 residues. CDR3 nucleotides: TGTGCCAGCAGTGGAGACGTCGGGGGACAGGGCTCCTATGGCTACACCTTC. Its translation is CASSGDVGGQGSYGYTF. The full variable domain, in which reference TRBV2 and TRBJ1-2 provide the parts outside the CDR3, is EPEVTQTPSHQVTQMGQEVILRCVPISNHLYFYWYRQILGQKVEFLVSFYNNEISEKSEIFDDQFSVERPDGSNFTLKIRSTKLEDSAMYFCASSGDVGGQGSYGYTFGSGTRLTVV.

In DNA, the CDR3 is TGTGCCAGCAGCTTTCGGCGGGGGAACACTGAAGCTTTCTTT. Protein product: CASSFRRGNTEAFF. This chain joins TRBV11-3 and TRBJ1-1, with unresolved D. CDR3 length: 14 residues. Trimming stripped 3 bases from V and 1 base from J, with 9 bases between. Germline-derived CDR1 and CDR2 are SGHNT and YENEEA.